Described below is a single T cell receptor (beta chain) sequence and its context. Produced via immunoSEQ multiplex PCR; TCRdb's table is partial and in-frame only. This table holds hundreds of thousands of clones, 88% found once. This sample is drawn from a study of blood T cell repertoires in COVID-19. J was trimmed by 8 bases and V by 3 bases; bases with no gene match: 9. The germline V gene has CDR1 SGHRS and CDR2 YFSETQ. This CDR3 is 15 amino acids long. The sequencing sample was made of PBMCs or T cells enriched from blood (not recorded which). The V and J genes are TRBV5-1 and TRBJ2-1; 9 nucleotides match TRBD1. The sequence was collected from a woman aged 45-65 years with acute COVID-19. The chain's CDR3 is CASSYSRQGGDEQFF. As DNA, the CDR3 is TGCGCCAGCAGCTATTCACGACAGGGGGGTGATGAGCAGTTCTTC.